The TCR beta chain described here comes from a study of blood T cell repertoires in COVID-19. The overall study: The United States, Italy and Spain were the sources of the acute and convalescent COVID-19 samples. PBMCs, B-cell-depleted T cells, or T cells provided the cDNA or gDNA that made up the material.

There are 13 residues in the CDR3. Germline V gives CDR1 LGHDT, CDR2 YNNKEL (reference sequence). V shed 3 bases and J shed 2 bases, with 6 bases lying between them. Original analysis: Estimated nucleated cell counts came from reference gene primer amplification. Clones were read by immunoSEQ multiplex PCR, and TCRdb kept only the in-frame ones, dropping some. V and J calls and clone size are those listed in that table; D and trimming were worked out from the DNA. The sample holds under 200,000 clones, about 88% seen once. This clonotype originated in a man aged 55 to 69 with acute or convalescent COVID-19. The gene calls are TRBV3-1 (or the pseudogene TRBV3-2) and TRBJ2-3; D is unclear. The sample comprised peripheral blood. Here the CDR3 reads CASSHAYTDTQYF. CDR3 sequence (DNA): TGTGCCAGCAGCCACGCCTACACAGATACGCAGTATTTT.